A single sample is the source of the 31 T cell receptor beta chains below, sequenced in a study of T cells in Graves' hyperthyroidism and ophthalmopathy. TCR beta CDR3 regions were amplified from RNA. The study used the HTBI primer set for a first-round RT-PCR of the TCR CDR3. From the multiplex PCR reads, TCRdb called clonotypes with MiXCR, one entry per CDR3 protein. The table includes 300,000 to 450,000 distinct CDR3 sequences, approximately 25% detected once. The sequencing sample was made of blood. These receptors originate from a man aged 50-60 years with Graves' hyperthyroidism.

This clonotype came up a few times. Germline is not matched at one junction end, which may reflect a read error. This chain links TRBV29-1 with TRBJ2-2; 7 nucleotides match TRBD1. Germline lookup yields CDR1 SQVTM and CDR2 ANQGSEA. The CDR3 covers 13 residues. Here the CDR3 reads CSVLTGNAGELFF. CDR3 DNA sequence: TGCAGCGTTCTGACAGGGAACGCCGGGGAGCTGTTTTTT.

This clonotype showed up just a few times. The rearrangement joins TRBV5-1 to TRBJ2-7; TRBD1 aligns across 10 bases. From germline, CDR1 is SGHRS and CDR2 YFSETQ. Unmatched junction bases numbered 11, after V lost 3 bases and J lost 2 bases. This CDR3 region has 17 residues. The CDR3 here is CASSYWTGGAGTYEQYF. As DNA, the CDR3 is TGCGCCAGCAGCTATTGGACAGGGGGGGCCGGAACCTACGAGCAGTACTTC.

There are a few counts of this clonotype. The V and J genes are TRBV3-1 and TRBJ2-5; 9 bases map to TRBD2. This CDR3 spans 17 amino acids. The V gene's germline CDR1 is LGHDT and CDR2 YNNKEL (reference sequence). Trimming took 3 bases from V and 5 from J; bases not matched to a gene: 13. As DNA, the CDR3 is TGTGCCAGCAGCCACCTAAATACAGCGGGAGGCCGGGAGACCCAGTACTTC. This gives the protein CASSHLNTAGGRETQYF.

The table lists this clonotype with many counts. The chain is built from TRBV11-3 and TRBJ2-7; D possibly matches TRBD1 or TRBD2 (6 bases each). This CDR3 region has 15 residues. V gave up 2 bases and J gave up 3 bases, with 14 bases separating them. CDR1 is SGHNT, CDR2 YENEEA, per germline. This CDR3 reads CASSLSGASNYEQYF. DNA of the CDR3: TGTGCCAGCAGCTTATCGGGGGCTAGCAACTACGAGCAGTACTTC.

The chain uses TRBV27 and TRBJ2-3; 7 nucleotides line up with TRBD2. The germline CDR1 and CDR2 sequences are MNHEY and SMNVEV (reference sequence). The CDR3 runs to 14 residues. V was clipped by 2 bases and J by 10 bases; unmatched bases: 9. For the CDR3, the DNA is TGTGCCAGCAGTTTACAAGCTAGCGGCGACTCGCAGTATTTT. Its translation is CASSLQASGDSQYF.

This clonotype was counted at least ten times. V and J are TRBV7-8 and TRBJ2-5; 8 bases line up with TRBD1. The V and J ends lost 5 bases and 1 base, in that order; junction bases with no gene match: 3. The CDR3 is 14 amino acids. Germline V lookup: CDR1 SGHVS, CDR2 FQNEAQ. This CDR3 is CASSPQGAQETQYF. The CDR3 nucleotides are TGTGCCAGCAGCCCTCAGGGGGCCCAAGAGACCCAGTACTTC.

The chain employs TRBV19 and TRBJ2-7, with 11 nucleotides matching TRBD1. Germline values: CDR1 LNHDA, CDR2 SQIVND (reference sequence). V was clipped by 4 bases and J by 3 bases; unmatched bases: 8. CDR3 length: 16 residues. In DNA, the CDR3 is TGTGCCAGTAGTACTTTCGGACAGGGGGCTCTCTACGAGCAGTACTTC. This translates into CASSTFGQGALYEQYF.

The rearrangement uses TRBV20-1 and TRBJ2-7; the D is unclear. The CDR3 has 11 residues. V was clipped by 1 base and J by 5 bases, with 6 bases between them. The V gene's germline CDR1 is DFQATT and CDR2 SNEGSKA (reference sequence). CDR3 loop: CSARVAHEQYF. The CDR3 DNA reads TGCAGTGCTAGAGTCGCCCACGAGCAGTACTTC.

The chain links TRBV5-1 to TRBJ1-5, with unresolved D. Germline V lookup: CDR1 SGHRS, CDR2 YFSETQ. V gave up 1 base and J gave up 4 bases, with 12 bases separating them. The CDR3 loop spans 15 amino acids. CDR3 amino acids: CASSLTGFHNQPQHF. The CDR3 DNA follows: TGCGCCAGCAGCTTGACGGGGTTTCATAATCAGCCCCAGCATTTT.

This clonotype was seen just once. The DNA of the CDR3 is TGTGCCAGCAGTGACAGGGATAGCGGAGTAACCGGGGAGCTGTTTTTT. Amino acid sequence: CASSDRDSGVTGELFF. J is TRBJ2-2 and V is TRBV6-2 or TRBV6-3; possibly TRBD1 for D (7 bases). This CDR3 is built from 16 residues. The V end lost 5 bases, the J end lost 5 bases, and 18 bases lay between the germline ends. The V gene's germline CDR1 is MNHEY and CDR2 SVGEGT.

The chain uses TRBV7-9 and TRBJ2-3; perhaps D is TRBD1 or TRBD2 (6 bases each). V dropped 3 bases and J dropped 0 bases, with 25 bases sitting between them. The length of the CDR3 is 20 residues. Looked up from germline, CDR1 is SEHNR and CDR2 is FQNEAQ (reference sequence). This chain's CDR3 is CASSFHGWGAPPPSTDTQYF. The DNA for the CDR3 is TGTGCCAGCAGCTTTCACGGTTGGGGGGCCCCTCCACCTAGCACAGATACGCAGTATTTT.

This clonotype was observed a handful of times. This chain links TRBV5-1 with TRBJ2-1, with D tentatively TRBD2 (5 bases). The germline V gene encodes CDR1 SGHRS and CDR2 YFSETQ. The V end was cut by 4 bases, the J end by 5 bases, with 13 bases between. This CDR3 has 14 residues. The CDR3 spells CASSRTGLNNEQFF. CDR3 nucleotide sequence: TGCGCCAGCAGCCGGACCGGACTGAACAATGAGCAGTTCTTC.

The V call is TRBV20-1, the J call TRBJ2-7; TRBD2 aligns across 7 bases. With 6 bases clipped from V and 0 bases from J, the junction kept 14 bases outside the gene matches. Germline V gene lookup returns CDR1 DFQATT and CDR2 SNEGSKA (reference sequence). This CDR3 is 16 amino acids long. The chain's CDR3 is CSALPTIAGFSYEQYF. DNA of the CDR3: TGCAGTGCCCTCCCCACCATAGCGGGTTTCTCCTACGAGCAGTACTTC.

At least ten counts were recorded for this clonotype. The rearrangement uses TRBV2 and TRBJ2-3, with TRBD2 matching 8 bases. Germline trimming cut 6 bases from V and 6 bases from J; bases unmatched to any gene: 14. Germline V gene sequence: CDR1 SNHLY, CDR2 FYNNEI. The CDR3 is made up of 16 amino acids. The CDR3: CASRKSTSGSWDTQYF. CDR3 in DNA: TGTGCCAGCAGAAAATCCACTAGCGGTTCATGGGATACGCAGTATTTT.

Only a few counts were recorded for this clonotype. The V and J genes are TRBV30 and TRBJ1-6, with TRBD1 matching over 7 bases. CDR3 length equals 13 residues. The junction had 9 bases not matched to a gene; V was cut back by 6 bases and J by 10 bases. CDR1 is GTSNPN, CDR2 SVGIG, per germline (reference sequence). DNA of the CDR3: TGTGCCTGCCTCGGTCAGGGGGAGTCACCCCTCCACTTT. Amino acid sequence: CACLGQGESPLHF.

This clonotype was picked up a small number of times. The chain uses TRBV12-3 or TRBV12-4 and TRBJ2-1; D may be TRBD2 (7 bases). The CDR3 is 17 residues long. Trimming stripped 6 bases from V and 1 base from J, with 19 bases between. This CDR3 reads CASRPNRGGASYNEQFF. For the CDR3, the DNA is TGTGCCAGCAGACCCAATAGGGGGGGGGCGTCCTACAATGAGCAGTTCTTC.

This rearrangement joins TRBV11-1 to TRBJ2-5, with 7 bases lining up with TRBD2. The junction had 11 bases not matched to a gene; V was cut back by 5 bases and J by 5 bases. Looked up from germline, CDR1 is SGHAT and CDR2 is FQDESV (reference sequence). This CDR3 contains 15 residues. The CDR3 loop reads CASSQDVAGVETQYF. DNA for the CDR3: TGTGCCAGCAGCCAAGACGTGGCGGGAGTCGAGACCCAGTACTTC.

This chain joins TRBV2 and TRBJ2-7, with D possibly being TRBD1 (5 bases). CDR3 length: 16 amino acids. The germline V gene has CDR1 SNHLY and CDR2 FYNNEI. V shed 3 bases and J shed 3 bases, with 18 bases lying between them. CDR3 region: CASSDGDSQWDYEQYF. CDR3 in DNA: TGTGCCAGCAGTGATGGAGACAGTCAATGGGACTACGAGCAGTACTTC.

In its sample, this clonotype was seen many times. The chain links TRBV24-1 to TRBJ2-5, with D perhaps TRBD2 (5 bases). The CDR3 has 12 residues. Germline V gene lookup returns CDR1 KGHDR and CDR2 SFDVKD. V was clipped by 5 bases and J by 4 bases, with 7 bases between them. The CDR3 DNA reads TGTGCCACCAGTGTCGGAGGAGAGACCCAGTACTTC. Protein product: CATSVGGETQYF.

This clonotype has ten or more counts. J is TRBJ2-5 and V is TRBV11-2; TRBD2 aligns across 8 bases. Looked up from germline, CDR1 is SGHAT and CDR2 is FQNNGV. J was trimmed by 2 bases and V by 4 bases; bases with no gene match: 6. The CDR3 length is 15 residues. The CDR3 DNA follows: TGTGCCAGCAGCTCATCCGGGGGGGGACAAGAGACCCAGTACTTC. It specifies CASSSSGGGQETQYF.

In this sample, this clonotype turned up a few times. The genes are TRBV6-1 and TRBJ2-1; a weak D match, TRBD2 (5 bases). The ends were cut back, 6 bases at V and 5 bases at J, with 20 bases in the middle. The germline V gene encodes CDR1 MNHNS and CDR2 SASEGT. CDR3 length: 16 residues. CDR3 in DNA: TGTGCCAGCAGGATTCCGGGATTCCCGGCCCACAATGAGCAGTTCTTC. It codes for CASRIPGFPAHNEQFF.

J is TRBJ2-5 and V is TRBV5-1, with D tentatively TRBD1 (6 bases). The V gene's germline CDR1 is SGHRS and CDR2 YFSETQ. Trimming took 4 bases from V and 4 from J, leaving 14 bases between them. CDR3 length equals 14 residues. The CDR3 sequence: CASSPRTEAETQYF. Here the CDR3 DNA reads TGCGCCAGCAGCCCCCGGACAGAAGCAGAGACCCAGTACTTC.

The J gene is TRBJ2-1, the V gene TRBV20-1; D possibly corresponds to TRBD1 (5 bases). The V end lost 3 bases, the J end lost 4 bases, and 13 bases lay between the germline ends. CDR1 is DFQATT, CDR2 SNEGSKA, per germline (reference sequence). The CDR3 consists of 14 residues. The CDR3 loop is CSASDSRRYNEQFF. The CDR3 DNA sequence: TGCAGTGCTAGCGACAGCCGTAGGTACAATGAGCAGTTCTTC.

This clonotype was counted a few times. This chain joins TRBV29-1 and TRBJ2-7; D call uncertain. Germline V gives CDR1 SQVTM, CDR2 ANQGSEA. V was shortened by 0 bases and J by 5 bases, with 23 bases between the two germline ends. The CDR3 contains 17 residues. The DNA for the CDR3 is TGCAGCGTTGAAGATCGAAGAGTGGCCAGCTCCTGGGACGAGCAGTACTTC. Translating gives CSVEDRRVASSWDEQYF.

There are a few counts of this clonotype. The chain employs TRBV20-1 and TRBJ2-1; unclear D gene. This CDR3 has 14 residues. Germline CDR1 DFQATT, CDR2 SNEGSKA (reference sequence). Trimming left V 3 bases short and J 0 bases short, with 9 bases between. CDR3 sequence reads: CSARRASSYNEQFF. The CDR3 nucleotides are TGCAGTGCTAGGCGAGCTAGCTCCTACAATGAGCAGTTCTTC.

The V call is TRBV11-3, the J call TRBJ1-2; 10 nucleotides align to TRBD1. J lost 2 bases, V lost 3 bases, and 9 bases had no gene match. Per the germline V gene, CDR1 is SGHNT and CDR2 is YENEEA. This CDR3 has 17 amino acids. Here the CDR3 DNA reads TGTGCCAGCAGCTTCTGTCCCGGGACAGGGGAAAACTATGGCTACACCTTC. It encodes CASSFCPGTGENYGYTF.

This clonotype was counted a few times. The genes are TRBV3-1 and TRBJ2-5; D remains ambiguous. Trimming took 0 bases from V and 1 from J, leaving 9 bases between them. The CDR3 runs to 15 residues. CDR1 and CDR2 (germline): LGHDT, YNNKEL (reference sequence). DNA of the CDR3: TGTGCCAGCAGCCAAGATGGGGTCCCCCAAGAGACCCAGTACTTC. Protein: CASSQDGVPQETQYF.

This chain joins TRBV6-2 or TRBV6-3 and TRBJ1-6, with D possibly TRBD1 on 5 matching bases. V was shortened by 2 bases and J by 0 bases, with 14 bases between the two germline ends. The CDR3 has 18 residues. Germline CDR1 and CDR2: MNHEY and SVGEGT. CDR3 sequence (DNA): TGTGCCAGCAGTTACCTAAAGCGGGGGAGCTCCTATAATTCACCCCTCCACTTT. Translation: CASSYLKRGSSYNSPLHF.

This rearrangement joins TRBV5-1 to TRBJ2-2, with TRBD1 matching 8 bases. The CDR3 has 15 residues. With V trimmed by 0 bases and J by 6 bases, 4 bases remained unmatched. CDR1 and CDR2 from the germline V gene are SGHRS and YFSETQ. This CDR3 reads CASSLANRGAGELFF. DNA of the CDR3: TGCGCCAGCAGCTTGGCCAACAGGGGGGCCGGGGAGCTGTTTTTT.

In this sample, this clonotype turned up many times. The J gene is TRBJ2-3, the V gene TRBV2; D is uncertain. V lost 3 bases to trimming and J lost 1 base, with 8 bases between them. The CDR3 contains 14 residues. Germline lookup yields CDR1 SNHLY and CDR2 FYNNEI. CDR3 in DNA: TGTGCCAGCAGTGAGCGGAGTCGCACAGATACGCAGTATTTT. Translated: CASSERSRTDTQYF. Supplemented by reference TRBV2 and TRBJ2-3, the full variable domain reads EPEVTQTPSHQVTQMGQEVILRCVPISNHLYFYWYRQILGQKVEFLVSFYNNEISEKSEIFDDQFSVERPDGSNFTLKIRSTKLEDSAMYFCASSERSRTDTQYFGPGTRLTVL.

The genes are TRBV6-2 or TRBV6-3 and TRBJ1-2; D is undetermined. The CDR3 consists of 13 residues. Trimming shortened V by 6 bases and J by 7 bases, and 15 bases separated the two germline ends. Germline lookup yields CDR1 MNHEY and CDR2 SVGEGT. The CDR3 DNA sequence: TGTGCCAGCAGCACTCAGGCCTCTGGTGGCTACACCTTC. Its translation: CASSTQASGGYTF.